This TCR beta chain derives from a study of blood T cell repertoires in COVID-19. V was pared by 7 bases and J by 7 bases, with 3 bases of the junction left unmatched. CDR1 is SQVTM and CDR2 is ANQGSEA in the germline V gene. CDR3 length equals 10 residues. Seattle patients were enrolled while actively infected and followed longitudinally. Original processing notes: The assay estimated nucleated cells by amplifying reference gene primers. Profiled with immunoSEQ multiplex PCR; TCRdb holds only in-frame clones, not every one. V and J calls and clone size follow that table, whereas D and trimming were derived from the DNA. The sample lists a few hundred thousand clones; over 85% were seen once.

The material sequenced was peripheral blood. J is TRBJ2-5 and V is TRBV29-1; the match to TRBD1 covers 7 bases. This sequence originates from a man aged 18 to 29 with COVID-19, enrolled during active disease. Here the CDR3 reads CSGGTATQYF. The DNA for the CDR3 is TGCAGCGGGGGGACAGCGACCCAGTACTTC.